Only a few counts were recorded for the clone carrying this T cell receptor (beta chain). These data belong to a study of T-cell memory formation after mild COVID-19. TCRdb used MiXCR to reprocess the 5' RACE reads, holding one entry per CDR3 protein. The table lists about 430,000 distinct CDR3 sequences, 24% of them singletons. This clonotype originated in an adult woman who had mild COVID-19 (a few samples of this study predate the infection). Cell type and time point are not known. The specimen was PBMCs or a T cell subset sorted from them (not recorded which).

The CDR3 nucleotides read TGTGCCAGCAGCTTCCGACAGGGATATTACGAGCAGTACTTC. Encoded protein: CASSFRQGYYEQYF. V gene TRBV7-9 combines with J gene TRBJ2-7; 7 positions agree with TRBD1. Losses at the gene ends were 3 bases for V and 4 bases for J; bases not matched to a gene: 6. The CDR3 covers 14 residues. Germline-derived CDR1 and CDR2 are SEHNR and FQNEAQ (reference sequence).